This T cell receptor (beta chain) was observed in a study of cytomegalovirus exposure and HLA in healthy donors. The CDR3 runs 16 residues. V lost 3 bases to trimming and J lost 3 bases, with 19 bases between them. From germline, CDR1 is SGHDT and CDR2 YYEEEE. The study ran its PCR with 60 Vbeta and 13 Jbeta primers. TCRdb's copy holds only in-frame clones and misses some; the assay was immunoSEQ multiplex PCR. The repertoire holds approximately 90,000 clones, with less than 65% as singletons. Remarks on this clone: The target antigen is unknown.

Study observations and caveats: Later analysis placed DRB1 highest and HLA-C lowest in TCR association rates, which differed by HLA locus.

The chain recombines TRBV5-6 with TRBJ2-7; D remains unclear. Sequences were obtained from PBMCs. This TCR was sampled from a woman in her 30s in good health and CMV-seronegative. The CDR3 spells CASSSRPNSPRYEQYF. CDR3 DNA: TGTGCCAGCAGCTCTCGTCCCAACAGCCCCCGCTACGAGCAGTACTTC.